The text below deals with one TCR beta chain. These data originate in a study of T cells after yellow fever vaccination. Study overall: CD3, CD45RA, CCR7 and CD95 guided sorting of the EM, EMRA, CM and Tscm memory subsets.

Broader study findings: Clones from primary vaccination mostly reappeared after the booster (less than 98% CD4, over 85% CD8). Few clonotypes appeared in both CD4 and CD8 compartments.

TCR cDNA, made by 5'RACE template switching, carried an added universal primer site and UMIs. From the 5' RACE reads, TCRdb called clonotypes with MiXCR, one entry per CDR3 protein. This sample yields over 35,000 distinct CDR3 sequences, of which 5.5% to 8% are seen a single time; around 9.3% belongs to the top ten. Germline V lookup: CDR1 MDHEN, CDR2 SYDVKM. Trimming left V 7 bases short and J 4 bases short, with 20 bases between. The CDR3 is 16 residues long. The TCR sequence derives from a man under 40 who received the YFV17D yellow fever vaccine. V usage is TRBV28 and J usage is TRBJ1-5; TRBD1 might be the D (6 bases). Sequencing was performed on PBMCs, either bulk or a sorted T-cell subset (CD4+, CD8+, memory, or dextramer-sorted; not recorded which), taken 45 days after the yellow fever booster vaccination. The CDR3 nucleotides are TGTGCCAGCACCTCCCTAGGGGGGGCTGGTAATCAGCCCCAGCATTTT. Translating gives CASTSLGGAGNQPQHF.